What follows is one T cell receptor (beta chain) and its context. The trim removed 6 bases at V and 3 bases at J, leaving 8 bases unmatched. This CDR3 has 15 amino acids. CDR1 and CDR2 from the germline V gene are SGHNT and YYREEE (reference sequence). This PCR relied on a set of 60 Vbeta primers and 13 Jbeta primers. Sequencing used immunoSEQ multiplex PCR; TCRdb keeps in-frame clones, though not all of them. The sample has about 130,000 clones; roughly 80% are singletons. This sample was taken from a study of cytomegalovirus exposure and HLA in healthy donors. What was sequenced was PBMCs. The receptor comes from a boy aged 10-17 years in good health and CMV-seronegative. The chain uses TRBV5-4 and TRBJ2-1; 8 bases agree with TRBD2. CDR3: CASTTGLEVYNEQFF. The CDR3 DNA reads TGTGCCAGCACCACGGGACTAGAGGTCTACAATGAGCAGTTCTTC.